This is a list of T cell receptor beta chains from one sample in a study of cytomegalovirus exposure and HLA in healthy donors. Clones were read by immunoSEQ multiplex PCR, and TCRdb kept only the in-frame ones, dropping some. The repertoire holds 150,000 to 160,000 clones, with around 84% as singletons. The sequenced sample was PBMCs. Receptor source: a human donor in good health. CDR3s include the opening cysteine and the closing phenylalanine or tryptophan. The D gene is left open where the match is weak. Where a row states a size, it is once, few, many or the class of an expanded clone; other rows omit it.

V gene	clone size	J gene	D gene	CDR3 protein	CDR3 DNA
TRBV27	few	TRBJ1-2	TRBD1	CASRWTGTGTFYGYTF	TGTGCCAGCAGGTGGACTGGGACAGGGACATTCTATGGCTACACCTTC
TRBV2	-	TRBJ1-6	-	CASSGHKLRDSYNSPLHF	TGTGCCAGCAGCGGACACAAGCTGCGGGACTCCTATAATTCACCCCTCCACTTT
TRBV4-3	-	TRBJ1-2	TRBD1	CASSQGTGTVGVGYTF	TGCGCCAGCAGCCAAGGGACCGGGACAGTAGGAGTAGGCTACACCTTC
TRBV4-1	-	TRBJ1-3	TRBD1	CASSQDRTGGNTIYF	TGCGCCAGCAGCCAAGATAGGACAGGGGGAAACACCATATATTTT
TRBV28	-	TRBJ1-1	TRBD1	CASRRTGRAFF	TGTGCCAGCAGGAGGACAGGTCGAGCTTTCTTT
TRBV25-1	-	TRBJ1-2	-	CASSEPVTYGYTF	TGTGCCAGCAGTGAGCCAGTAACCTATGGCTACACCTTC
TRBV9	-	TRBJ2-6	-	CASSNHRDSGANVLTF	TGTGCCAGCAGCAATCACAGGGACTCTGGGGCCAACGTCCTGACTTTC
TRBV5-1	-	TRBJ2-5	-	CASQDYNHRDRETQYF	TGCGCCAGCCAAGACTACAACCACAGGGACCGGGAGACCCAGTACTTC
TRBV10-3	-	TRBJ1-1	-	CAIMGVNTEAFF	TGTGCCATCATGGGAGTGAACACTGAAGCTTTCTTT
TRBV7-9	few	TRBJ1-3	-	CAGRVSGNTIYF	TGTGCGGGGAGGGTCTCTGGAAACACCATATATTTT
TRBV7-8	-	TRBJ2-2	-	CASSSFTGELFF	TGTGCCAGCAGCTCCTTCACCGGGGAGCTGTTTTTT
TRBV4-1	-	TRBJ2-7	-	CASSQDHLASSYEQYF	TGCGCCAGCAGCCAAGATCACCTAGCAAGCTCCTACGAGCAGTACTTC
TRBV18	-	TRBJ2-6	-	CASYPTGVGANVLTF	TGTGCCAGCTACCCAACCGGGGTCGGGGCCAACGTCCTGACTTTC
TRBV6-6	few	TRBJ2-5	TRBD2	CASSLGLSGVGTQYF	TGTGCCAGCAGTTTAGGACTTAGCGGGGTGGGGACCCAGTACTTC
TRBV2	few	TRBJ1-6	-	CASSDGPGTYNSPLHF	TGTGCCAGCAGTGACGGGCCGGGAACGTATAATTCACCCCTCCACTTT
TRBV7-6	few	TRBJ2-7	-	CASSFSGIPYEQYF	TGTGCCAGCAGCTTTAGCGGAATACCCTACGAGCAGTACTTC
TRBV7-8	once	TRBJ2-1	TRBD2	CASSFRGGSTYNEQFF	TGTGCCAGCAGCTTCCGTGGCGGGAGTACTTACAATGAGCAGTTCTTC
TRBV13	-	TRBJ1-1	TRBD1	CASSPRDRGLMITEAFF	TGTGCCAGCAGCCCGAGGGACAGGGGGTTAATGATCACTGAAGCTTTCTTT
TRBV5-1	-	TRBJ2-7	-	CASSPRGGGFSYEQYF	TGCGCCAGCAGCCCTCGGGGAGGGGGGTTTAGCTACGAGCAGTACTTC
TRBV9	-	TRBJ2-5	TRBD1	CASSVLGTGELETQYF	TGTGCCAGCAGCGTTTTGGGGACAGGGGAGCTAGAGACCCAGTACTTC
TRBV28	-	TRBJ1-5	-	CASIKGRNNQPQHF	TGTGCCAGCATCAAGGGGCGAAACAATCAGCCCCAGCATTTT
TRBV23-1	-	TRBJ2-7	TRBD2	CASSQSGTSGYEQYF	TGCGCCAGCAGTCAATCCGGGACTAGCGGCTACGAGCAGTACTTC
TRBV5-1	-	TRBJ2-3	-	CASSLANRADTQYF	TGCGCCAGCAGCTTGGCCAATAGAGCAGATACGCAGTATTTT
TRBV7-9	-	TRBJ2-7	-	CASRQDTYEQYF	TGTGCCAGCAGACAAGACACGTACGAGCAGTACTTC
TRBV6-1	-	TRBJ1-1	-	CASTLNTEAFF	TGTGCCAGCACTCTGAACACTGAAGCTTTCTTT
TRBV9	-	TRBJ1-2	-	CASSPGGAILYGYTF	TGTGCCAGCAGCCCCGGGGGGGCCATCCTCTATGGCTACACCTTC
TRBV6-6	-	TRBJ1-2	TRBD1	CASSFGQGGHGYTF	TGTGCCAGCAGCTTTGGACAGGGAGGGCATGGCTACACCTTC
TRBV10-3	-	TRBJ1-5	TRBD1	CAISERTGGSNQPQHF	TGTGCCATCAGTGAGCGGACAGGGGGAAGCAATCAGCCCCAGCATTTT
TRBV9	-	TRBJ1-2	TRBD1	CASSVLGTGVDYGYTF	TGTGCCAGCAGCGTATTAGGGACAGGGGTGGACTATGGCTACACCTTC
TRBV30	-	TRBJ1-4	-	CAWSGSGSEKLFF	TGTGCCTGGAGTGGGAGCGGAAGTGAAAAACTGTTTTTT
TRBV5-4	-	TRBJ2-7	-	CASSFWGVREQYF	TGTGCCAGCAGCTTTTGGGGGGTTCGCGAGCAGTACTTC
TRBV9	-	TRBJ2-3	-	CASSPNTDTQYF	TGTGCCAGCAGTCCTAACACAGATACGCAGTATTTT
TRBV10-3	-	TRBJ1-5	-	CAISPGDQPQHF	TGTGCCATCAGTCCAGGGGATCAGCCCCAGCATTTT
TRBV6-5	-	TRBJ1-1	TRBD1	CASSFDRGLSTEAFF	TGTGCCAGCAGCTTCGACAGGGGACTTAGCACTGAAGCTTTCTTT
TRBV18	-	TRBJ2-5	TRBD2	CASSPGTSGGAVETQYF	TGTGCCAGCTCACCCGGGACTAGCGGGGGGGCCGTGGAGACCCAGTACTTC
TRBV28	-	TRBJ2-6	-	CASTRSGANVLTF	TGTGCCAGCACCCGCTCTGGGGCCAACGTCCTGACTTTC
TRBV6-5	once	TRBJ1-1	-	CASSYSNDNPGRAFF	TGTGCCAGCAGTTACTCGAACGATAACCCTGGGCGAGCTTTCTTT
TRBV28	-	TRBJ2-7	TRBD1	CASTDRDYEQYF	TGTGCCAGCACGGACAGGGACTACGAGCAGTACTTC
TRBV27	-	TRBJ1-2	TRBD1	CASRLTSTGSSTF	TGTGCCAGCAGACTGACCTCGACAGGGAGTTCGACCTTC
TRBV6-5	-	TRBJ2-7	-	CASRGSTYEQYF	TGTGCCAGTAGGGGCTCTACCTACGAGCAGTACTTC
TRBV29-1	-	TRBJ2-1	TRBD2	CSVEPDWVRGGYNEQFF	TGCAGCGTTGAACCGGACTGGGTGCGGGGGGGCTACAATGAGCAGTTCTTC
TRBV7-9	-	TRBJ1-1	TRBD1	CASSARQGKAEAFF	TGTGCCAGCAGCGCTCGACAGGGGAAGGCTGAAGCTTTCTTT
TRBV29-1	once	TRBJ2-5	TRBD2	CSGGLAGLRSQKTQYF	TGCAGCGGAGGACTAGCGGGCCTGCGGTCCCAAAAGACCCAGTACTTC
TRBV7-9	-	TRBJ2-7	-	CASSSNRDPYEQYF	TGTGCCAGCAGCTCAAACAGGGACCCCTACGAGCAGTACTTC
TRBV18	once	TRBJ1-2	-	CASSPPQGQKANYGYTF	TGTGCCAGCTCACCACCGCAGGGCCAAAAAGCTAACTATGGCTACACCTTC
TRBV7-9	-	TRBJ2-6	-	CASSPGGLGANVLTF	TGTGCCAGCAGCCCCGGGGGTTTGGGGGCCAACGTCCTGACTTTC